A single sample gave rise to the 4 T cell receptor beta chains below, sequenced in a study of CD8 T cells in ankylosing spondylitis. TCRdb analysed the 5' RACE reads with MiXCR anew, one entry per CDR3 protein. Among hundreds of thousands of distinct CDR3 sequences listed, roughly a third were seen once. Sequences were obtained from blood, either unsorted or a sorted T cell fraction (not recorded which). The receptors here all came from a male donor with ankylosing spondylitis or in good health (not recorded which).

The sample holds one count of this clonotype. The chain combines TRBV5-1 with TRBJ2-2; D remains unclear. CDR1 and CDR2 from the germline V gene are SGHRS and YFSETQ. Deletions cut 0 bases from V and 6 bases from J, with 9 bases between. CDR3 length: 14 amino acids. The CDR3 loop reads CASSLEVVSGELFF. CDR3 DNA sequence: TGCGCCAGCAGCTTGGAGGTTGTCTCCGGGGAGCTGTTTTTT.

The chain joins TRBV5-8 to TRBJ2-1, with 7 bases identical to TRBD1. The CDR3 has 16 amino acids. Germline V gene lookup returns CDR1 SGHTS and CDR2 YDEGEE. Losses at the gene ends were 1 base for V and 7 bases for J; bases not matched to a gene: 11. The CDR3 spells CASSLKQGTYRNEQFF. The CDR3 DNA reads as TGTGCCAGCAGCTTGAAACAGGGGACATATAGGAATGAGCAGTTCTTC. The full variable domain, with the rest looked up from reference TRBV5-8 and TRBJ2-1, is EAGVTQSPTHLIKTRGQQATLRCSPISGHTSVYWYQQALGLGLQFLLWYDEGEERNRGNFPPRFSGRQFPNYSSELNVNALELEDSALYLCASSLKQGTYRNEQFFGPGTRLTVL.

This chain uses TRBV5-1 with TRBJ1-4; D is uncertain. Between the trimmed V and J ends, which lost 4 bases and 5 bases, there was a span of 9 bases. CDR3 length: 13 amino acids. The germline CDR1 and CDR2 sequences are SGHRS and YFSETQ. Here the CDR3 reads CASSKGGNEKLFF. In nucleotides, the CDR3 is TGCGCCAGCAGCAAAGGAGGGAATGAAAAACTGTTTTTT. The full variable domain, in which reference TRBV5-1 and TRBJ1-4 provide the parts outside the CDR3, is KAGVTQTPRYLIKTRGQQVTLSCSPISGHRSVSWYQQTPGQGLQFLFEYFSETQRNKGNFPGRFSGRQFSNSRSEMNVSTLELGDSALYLCASSKGGNEKLFFGSGTQLSVL.

This clonotype turned up a few times. The chain uses TRBV20-1 and TRBJ2-1; a possible D gene is TRBD1 (6 bases). The germline V and J ends were trimmed by 6 bases and 0 bases, with 9 bases remaining between them. Germline V gene sequence: CDR1 DFQATT, CDR2 SNEGSKA (reference sequence). The CDR3 covers 13 residues. For the CDR3, the DNA is TGCAGTGCAGTGGACAGCTCCTACAATGAGCAGTTCTTC. It codes for CSAVDSSYNEQFF.